This entry lists 15 T cell receptor beta chains sequenced from one sample in a study of blood T cells in healthy people across ages. Through a sample-barcoded 5' primer and a J-beta primer mix, a second PCR was run for about 7 to 12 cycles. MiXCR, run by TCRdb on the 5' RACE reads, gives a single entry per CDR3 protein. The repertoire holds around 1,000,000 distinct CDR3 sequences, with roughly two fifths as singletons. Material for sequencing was blood. These receptors originate from a man aged 18 to 35 in good health.

This clonotype turned up a few times. This chain joins TRBV7-2 and TRBJ2-4, with 9 positions matching TRBD1. Germline V gene lookup returns CDR1 SGHTA and CDR2 FQGNSA. The CDR3 sequence is 18 residues long. Trimming at V came to 3 bases and at J to 2 bases, leaving 11 bases not matched to a gene. Written as DNA, the CDR3 is TGTGCCAGCAGCTTCGCCGGGACAGGGATGTTGACCAAAAACATTCAGTACTTC. This translates into CASSFAGTGMLTKNIQYF.

This clonotype was seen at least ten times. This sequence joins TRBV3-1 and TRBJ2-1, with 7 bases that match TRBD2. J gave up 3 bases and V 0 bases, and 5 bases lay outside the gene matches. The CDR3 spans 16 residues. Germline V gene lookup returns CDR1 LGHDT and CDR2 YNNKEL (reference sequence). The CDR3 bases are TGTGCCAGCAGCCAAGATCGGGCTAGCGGCTACAATGAGCAGTTCTTC. Amino acid sequence: CASSQDRASGYNEQFF.

This clonotype occurred a few times. The J gene is TRBJ2-3, the V gene TRBV28, with 8 bases that match TRBD1. Germline trimming cut 4 bases from V and 5 bases from J; bases unmatched to any gene: 11. There are 16 residues in the CDR3. Germline V CDR1 and CDR2: MDHEN, SYDVKM. The CDR3 coding sequence is TGTGCCAGCAGTTCGACAGGGGCTCTTCGGAGAGATACGCAGTATTTT. This sequence encodes CASSSTGALRRDTQYF.

V and J are TRBV9 and TRBJ2-3; D call uncertain. CDR3 length equals 18 residues. V was trimmed by 0 bases and J by 0 bases, leaving 17 bases between them. Germline V gives CDR1 SGDLS, CDR2 YYNGEE. The CDR3 sequence is CASSVVGYLMNSTDTQYF. CDR3 nucleotides: TGTGCCAGCAGCGTAGTAGGTTATTTGATGAATAGCACAGATACGCAGTATTTT.

The rearrangement uses TRBV9 and TRBJ2-1; D call uncertain. With 4 bases removed from V and 5 bases from J, the gap between germline ends came to 16 bases. The CDR3 length is 15 residues. From germline, CDR1 is SGDLS and CDR2 YYNGEE. This CDR3 reads CASSIWDRGNNEQFF. The DNA for the CDR3 is TGTGCCAGCAGCATATGGGATCGTGGAAACAATGAGCAGTTCTTC.

Worth noting for this clonotype: The germline gene is not matched at one end of the junction; a read error may be the cause. The chain carries TRBV20-1 and TRBJ1-1, with TRBD1 identical over 9 bases. CDR1 DFQATT and CDR2 SNEGSKA come from the germline V gene (reference sequence). The CDR3 loop spans 13 amino acids. CDR3 coding DNA: TGCAGTGCTAGAAGGGACAGGGCCACTGAAACTTTCTTT. Amino acids: CSARRDRATETFF.

The rearrangement links TRBV3-1 to TRBJ1-1, with unresolved D. This CDR3 spans 14 amino acids. The V gene lost 0 bases and the J gene lost 5 bases, with 10 bases spanning the gap. In germline, CDR1 is LGHDT, CDR2 YNNKEL (reference sequence). The CDR3 protein is CASSQDLEDTEAFF. As DNA, the CDR3 is TGTGCCAGCAGCCAAGATTTGGAGGATACTGAAGCTTTCTTT.

A few counts support this clonotype. This chain connects TRBV9 to TRBJ2-3; a possible D gene is TRBD2 (5 bases). The germline gives CDR1 SGDLS, CDR2 YYNGEE. The CDR3 is 17 amino acids. V shed 3 bases and J shed 7 bases, with 24 bases lying between them. This CDR3 is CASSGAPWRASDYTQYF. The CDR3 DNA reads as TGTGCCAGCAGCGGAGCACCGTGGCGGGCGTCTGACTATACGCAGTATTTT.

The rearrangement uses TRBV29-1 and TRBJ1-1, with no clear D. Trimming took 6 bases from V and 0 from J, leaving 11 bases between them. The CDR3 consists of 13 residues. Germline assignment: CDR1 SQVTM and CDR2 ANQGSEA. This chain's CDR3 is CSVSGRMNTEAFF. The DNA for the CDR3 is TGCAGCGTGTCAGGACGAATGAACACTGAAGCTTTCTTT.

Note on this clonotype: A junction boundary mismatches the germline segment, possibly from a read error. This chain joins TRBV30 and TRBJ1-2; tentatively, D is TRBD1 (6 bases). Looked up from germline, CDR1 is GTSNPN and CDR2 is SVGIG (reference sequence). The CDR3 loop spans 12 amino acids. The CDR3 sequence is CAGSQGSYGYTF. In nucleotides, the CDR3 is TGTGCCGGGAGTCAGGGGTCCTATGGCTACACCTTC.

This chain links TRBV20-1 with TRBJ1-1; 7 nucleotides match TRBD1. This CDR3 has 12 amino acids. Germline CDR1 reads DFQATT; CDR2 reads SNEGSKA (reference sequence). V was clipped by 5 bases and J by 3 bases; unmatched bases: 3. Here the CDR3 reads CSADRADTEAFF. The DNA for the CDR3 is TGCAGTGCTGACAGGGCGGACACTGAAGCTTTCTTT.

This clonotype was seen a few times. The J gene is TRBJ2-2, the V gene TRBV4-3; the D gene could be TRBD1 or TRBD2 (6 bases each). Trimming shortened V by 0 bases and J by 0 bases, and 14 bases separated the two germline ends. Germline CDR1 LGHNA, CDR2 YSLEER. This CDR3 has 18 residues. The CDR3 sequence: CASSQEGGTTSNTGELFF. DNA for the CDR3: TGCGCCAGCAGCCAAGAAGGGGGGACAACTTCGAACACCGGGGAGCTGTTTTTT.

In this sample, this clonotype turned up a few times. The J gene is TRBJ2-3, the V gene TRBV3-1, with 8 nucleotides matching TRBD2. V gave up 2 bases and J gave up 2 bases; unmatched junction bases: 3. Germline V gene sequence: CDR1 LGHDT, CDR2 YNNKEL (reference sequence). The CDR3 has 15 residues. The CDR3 loop reads CASSQNSGTTDTQYF. The CDR3 DNA is TGTGCCAGCAGCCAAAATAGCGGGACCACAGATACGCAGTATTTT.

V gene TRBV29-1 combines with J gene TRBJ2-2; D uncertain. The CDR3 consists of 12 residues. Germline V lookup: CDR1 SQVTM, CDR2 ANQGSEA. With 6 bases removed from V and 5 bases from J, the gap between germline ends came to 10 bases. CDR3 amino acids: CSVLKGTGELFF. In DNA form, the CDR3 reads TGCAGCGTCCTAAAGGGAACCGGGGAGCTGTTTTTT.

This clonotype has a handful of counts. The chain combines TRBV2 with TRBJ1-2; 7 bases fit TRBD1. The CDR3 totals 16 residues. V dropped 4 bases and J dropped 1; count of bases not matched to a gene: 9. Germline V gene data show CDR1 as SNHLY and CDR2 as FYNNEI. The CDR3 DNA reads TGTGCCAGCAGTGGGGCCGTGACAGGGCTTAACTATGGCTACACCTTC. Translated, it gives CASSGAVTGLNYGYTF. The whole variable domain, filled in from reference TRBV2 and TRBJ1-2, reads EPEVTQTPSHQVTQMGQEVILRCVPISNHLYFYWYRQILGQKVEFLVSFYNNEISEKSEIFDDQFSVERPDGSNFTLKIRSTKLEDSAMYFCASSGAVTGLNYGYTFGSGTRLTVV.